These T cell receptor beta chains were read from a single sample in a study of blood T cell repertoires in COVID-19. Assay: immunoSEQ multiplex PCR; the TCRdb copy retains only in-frame clones and omits some. The repertoire holds a few hundred thousand clones, with roughly 86% as singletons. Sequences were obtained from PBMCs or T cells enriched from blood (not recorded which). Receptor source: a woman in her 30s who had recovered from COVID-19. The CDR3 runs from the conserved cysteine through the conserved F or W. A D gene is named only where the DNA matches it firmly. Expanded clones are given a class, and other clones once, few, many or no size at all.

V gene	clone size	J gene	D gene	CDR3 DNA	CDR3 protein
TRBV19	NA	TRBJ1-5	NA	TGTGCCAGTAGTATAGCTCGGGAACAGCCCCAGCATTTT	CASSIAREQPQHF
TRBV5-4	once	TRBJ2-3	TRBD1	TGTGCCAGCAGTCTCGGACAGGGCCTCACAGATACGCAGTATTTT	CASSLGQGLTDTQYF
TRBV28	NA	TRBJ1-4	NA	TGTGCCAGCAGCAATGGAGGGGTTAGTGAAAAACTGTTTTTT	CASSNGGVSEKLFF
TRBV7-3	NA	TRBJ2-7	NA	TGTGCCAGCAGCTTAACGCCTTTTAGCGAGCAGTACTTC	CASSLTPFSEQYF
TRBV9	NA	TRBJ2-1	TRBD2	TGTGCCAGCAGCCCCAGTAGCGGGATGGTGCAGTTCTTC	CASSPSSGMVQFF
TRBV7-6	NA	TRBJ2-3	NA	TGTGCCAGCAGCTTAGGGGCTACTAGCACAGATACGCAGTATTTT	CASSLGATSTDTQYF
TRBV28	NA	TRBJ1-1	NA	TGTGTTACTTTCGTGAACACTGAAGCTTTCTTT	CVTFVNTEAFF
TRBV7-6	NA	TRBJ1-4	NA	TGTGCCAGCAGCCCCAGAGGTGCCCAAAGCGGGGAAAAACTGTTTTTT	CASSPRGAQSGEKLFF
TRBV13	NA	TRBJ1-2	NA	TGTGCCAGCAGCTTTGCTAATTCATACGGCTACACCTTC	CASSFANSYGYTF
TRBV7-6	NA	TRBJ1-6	NA	TGTGCCAGCAGCTCAACAGGAAATTCACCCCTCCACTTT	CASSSTGNSPLHF